This T cell receptor (beta chain) appears in the sequencing data of a study of blood T cells in healthy people across ages. Overall study findings and caveats: TCR beta diversity tracked closely with naive T cell percentage.

This CDR3 spans 16 amino acids. Trimming took 2 bases from V and 0 from J, leaving 14 bases between them. Germline-derived CDR1 and CDR2 are SGHRS and YFSETQ. PCR was performed a second time for about 6 to 11 cycles using a sample-barcoded 5' primer and a J-beta primer mix. The template-switch adaptor, which had 12 random nucleotides, put a tag on each cDNA molecule. The yield of each sample was at least 2.5 million CDR3-containing paired-end reads. TCRdb reanalysed the 5' RACE reads using MiXCR and keeps one entry per CDR3 protein. The table shows about 640,000 distinct CDR3 sequences, with roughly 58% occurring only once. Donors were systemically healthy Caucasian individuals from Russia aged 6 to 90 years. Points on this clonotype: Its antigen is unknown.

Sequencing was performed on blood. This receptor was obtained from a man aged 55-75 years in good health. J is TRBJ2-5 and V is TRBV5-1; the D gene is possibly TRBD1 (6 bases). CDR3 loop: CASSFGTGSNQETQYF. DNA of the CDR3: TGCGCCAGCAGCTTCGGAACAGGGTCGAACCAAGAGACCCAGTACTTC.